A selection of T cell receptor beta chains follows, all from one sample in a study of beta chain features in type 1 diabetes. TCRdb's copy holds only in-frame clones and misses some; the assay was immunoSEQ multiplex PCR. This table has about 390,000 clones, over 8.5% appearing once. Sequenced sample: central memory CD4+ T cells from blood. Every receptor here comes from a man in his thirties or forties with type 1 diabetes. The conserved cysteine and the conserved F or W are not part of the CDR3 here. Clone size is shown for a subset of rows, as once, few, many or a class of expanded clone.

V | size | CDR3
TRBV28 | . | ASSSPLGTGVDSPLH
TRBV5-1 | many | ASTVGGANVLT
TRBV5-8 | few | ASRNHGGRNTEAF
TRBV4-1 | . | ASSPLPGGNDEQY
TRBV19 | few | ASRDRIEKLF
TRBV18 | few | ASSPPTGATYYGYT
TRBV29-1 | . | SATFTDTQY
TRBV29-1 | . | SVNMNTEAF
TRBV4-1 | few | ASSQSWGPYGYT
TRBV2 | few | ASSPDSPQTQY
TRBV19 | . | ASRTGNQPQH
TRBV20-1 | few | SRAGNEQF
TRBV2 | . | ASRVSESYNEQF
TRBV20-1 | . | SARPRETQY
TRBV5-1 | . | ASSLDSNQPQH
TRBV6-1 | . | ASSSVGRDQPQH
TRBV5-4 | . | ASSLGGLTETGELF
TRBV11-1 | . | ASSLSKYYEQY
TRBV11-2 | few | ASSWDTSNTEAF
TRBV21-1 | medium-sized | ASSASGRSSAGELF
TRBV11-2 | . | ASSYQWGLGTEAF
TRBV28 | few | ASSGQGFNLEQY
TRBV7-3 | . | ASSLNPSYNEQF
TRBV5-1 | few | ASSLVAGEETQY
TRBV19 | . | AGGDRSGTEAF
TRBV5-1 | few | ASSLGGTGPYEQY
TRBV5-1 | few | ASSSLGPRDSGELF
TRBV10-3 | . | ASSPQTGVYSYEQY
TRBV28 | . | ATTLRGVTSNQPQH
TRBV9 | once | ASSATGTGIYGYT
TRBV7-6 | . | ASSPAGAARNEQF
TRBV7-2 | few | ASSFKGAETEAF
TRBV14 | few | ASSQRGRTEAF
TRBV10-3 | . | AISTGLAGGWQF
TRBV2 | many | ASRSPGGRAAQY
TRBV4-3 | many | ASSQVSASAINEQF